The 32 T cell receptor beta chains listed next were all sequenced from one sample in a study of regulatory T cells in long-lasting Graves disease (TCRdb year 2021). The intended sense of this specimen's time point label: newly diagnosed GD, antithyroid drugs for less than 3 months. RNA was extracted from PBMCs in TRIzol for both TCR sequencing and RNA sequencing. The library was generated by multiplex PCR. TCRdb names Illumina HiSeq 4000 as the instrument used. To build TCR beta libraries, CDR3 regions were amplified by Arm-PCR using iRepertoire HTBI primers. TCRdb itself trimmed the public reads at Q25 with fastp, ran MiXCR and retained productive beta chains. When rows share a CDR3 protein, they turn into one entry using the most common DNA and genes. The sample data list approximately 470,000 distinct CDR3 sequences, and 15% to 20% of these were observed just once. Less than 15% of the sample rests with the top ten.

This sample also appeared in a second study, on T cells in Graves' hyperthyroidism and ophthalmopathy.

The sequencing here drew on peripheral blood mononuclear cells (PBMCs), taken at new diagnosis, from a patient treated with antithyroid drugs. The receptors shown here come from a man in his forties with Graves disease. Donor details come from another sample of the same person, matched by shared clones.

This sequence joins TRBV19 and TRBJ2-5, with 9 nucleotides matching TRBD1. V gave up 4 bases and J gave up 4 bases; unmatched junction bases: 7. In germline, CDR1 is LNHDA, CDR2 SQIVND (reference sequence). This CDR3 is built from 15 residues. The CDR3 loop is CASSTPGQGGETQYF. As DNA, the CDR3 is TGTGCCAGTAGTACCCCGGGACAGGGTGGAGAGACCCAGTACTTC.

This clonotype was seen more than once but under ten times. The V gene is TRBV19, the J gene TRBJ1-1, with unresolved D. V lost 5 bases and J lost 7, with 11 bases in between. Germline lookup yields CDR1 LNHDA and CDR2 SQIVND (reference sequence). CDR3 length: 12 amino acids. The CDR3 DNA sequence: TGTGCCAGTAGTGCTCACAGAAGTGAAGCTTTCTTT. Translating gives CASSAHRSEAFF.

A single count supports this clonotype. This chain connects TRBV7-9 to TRBJ1-1; D is unresolved. Germline-derived CDR1 and CDR2 are SEHNR and FQNEAQ (reference sequence). The CDR3 loop spans 14 amino acids. V shed 5 bases and J shed 6 bases, with 16 bases lying between them. The CDR3 here is CASSQRRNRAEAFF. The CDR3 region has the DNA TGTGCCAGCAGCCAAAGGAGGAATAGGGCTGAAGCTTTCTTT. Full variable domain (remainder filled in from reference TRBV7-9 and TRBJ1-1): DTGVSQNPRHKITKRGQNVTFRCDPISEHNRLYWYRQTLGQGPEFLTYFQNEAQLEKSRLLSDRFSAERPKGSFSTLEIQRTEQGDSAMYLCASSQRRNRAEAFFGQGTRLTVV.

The chain couples TRBV7-3 to TRBJ2-3, with a possible D match to TRBD1 (6 bases). Trimming took off 1 base at V and 4 bases at J, with 9 bases between the two ends. The CDR3 loop spans 14 amino acids. Germline assignment: CDR1 SGHTA and CDR2 FQGTGA. The CDR3 here is CASSLRTVADTQYF. In nucleotides, the CDR3 is TGTGCCAGCAGCTTAAGGACAGTCGCAGATACGCAGTATTTT.

This chain links TRBV7-2 with TRBJ1-6; D is ambiguous. Germline V lookup: CDR1 SGHTA, CDR2 FQGNSA. The germline V and J ends were trimmed by 4 bases and 7 bases, with 32 bases remaining between them. This CDR3 contains 21 residues. Here the CDR3 reads CASSSMLARVGGRLLNSPLHF. The CDR3 bases are TGTGCCAGCAGCTCCATGTTGGCCCGGGTGGGAGGCAGGCTATTGAATTCACCCCTCCACTTT.

The V call is TRBV20-1, the J call TRBJ2-3, with 9 positions matching TRBD1. CDR3 size: 14 residues. CDR1 is DFQATT and CDR2 is SNEGSKA in the germline V gene (reference sequence). The J segment lost 4 bases and the V segment lost 3 bases, leaving 5 bases of the junction unmatched. CDR3 region: CSARVGQGPDTQYF. DNA of the CDR3: TGCAGTGCTAGGGTGGGACAGGGCCCAGATACGCAGTATTTT.

This clonotype was seen a handful of times. The chain joins TRBV12-5 to TRBJ2-2; 16 bases align to TRBD2. V lost 0 bases, J lost 0 bases, and 10 bases stayed unmatched. The CDR3 consists of 22 residues. Germline CDR1 LGHNT, CDR2 FRNRAP. The CDR3 reads CASGLVPLGTSGRDTNTGELFF. CDR3 in DNA: TGTGCTAGTGGTTTGGTACCCCTCGGGACTAGCGGGAGGGATACGAACACCGGGGAGCTGTTTTTT.

The chain links TRBV20-1 to TRBJ2-1; tentatively, D is TRBD1 (6 bases). V was trimmed by 3 bases and J by 10 bases, leaving 22 bases between them. CDR1 is DFQATT and CDR2 is SNEGSKA in the germline V gene (reference sequence). CDR3 size: 15 residues. CDR3 loop: CSASGASGATYEQFF. The CDR3 DNA reads TGCAGTGCTAGCGGGGCGTCAGGGGCGACCTACGAGCAGTTCTTC.

This clonotype was found many times. This chain uses TRBV28 with TRBJ2-2; 12 nucleotides match TRBD1. In germline, CDR1 is MDHEN, CDR2 SYDVKM. The CDR3 runs to 17 residues. The ends lost 6 bases at V and 6 bases at J; junction bases unmatched: 11. The CDR3 sequence: CASSFWTGQGAAGELFF. The DNA of the CDR3 is TGTGCCAGCAGCTTCTGGACGGGACAGGGGGCCGCCGGGGAGCTGTTTTTT.

V and J are TRBV29-1 and TRBJ1-2; D unclear. V was cut by 5 bases and J by 4 bases, with 17 bases left in between. The V gene's germline CDR1 is SQVTM and CDR2 ANQGSEA. CDR3 length: 14 residues. This chain's CDR3 is CSVRRPLPPYGYTF. As DNA, the CDR3 is TGCAGCGTTCGGAGACCGCTGCCCCCCTATGGCTACACCTTC.

This clonotype occurred a few times. The chain carries TRBV6-5 and TRBJ1-2, with TRBD1 as a possible D gene (5 bases). Germline CDR1 is MNHEY and CDR2 is SVGAGI. The CDR3 runs to 14 residues. Trimming pared 2 bases from V and 4 bases from J, leaving 11 bases between. The CDR3 sequence: CASSYRTGTYGYTF. In DNA form, the CDR3 reads TGTGCCAGCAGTTACCGGACCGGGACCTATGGCTACACCTTC.

The table lists this clonotype with many counts. The rearrangement links TRBV28 to TRBJ2-1, with D hard to call. Trimming stripped 4 bases from V and 4 bases from J, with 20 bases between. Germline V gene data show CDR1 as MDHEN and CDR2 as SYDVKM. This CDR3 region has 17 residues. CDR3 in amino acids: CASSSLTLTLVYNEQFF. DNA for the CDR3: TGTGCCAGCAGTTCACTAACATTAACACTTGTTTACAATGAGCAGTTCTTC.

This clonotype was counted many times. The rearrangement links TRBV11-2 to TRBJ2-7; D possibly matches TRBD1 or TRBD2 (6 bases each). The germline CDR1 and CDR2 sequences are SGHAT and FQNNGV. V was pared by 0 bases and J by 6 bases, with 15 bases between. This CDR3 has 15 residues. The CDR3 nucleotides read TGTGCCAGCAGCTTAGATCGGGGGCCTGGACGCGAGCAGTACTTC. Translation: CASSLDRGPGREQYF.

The table lists this clonotype with many counts. The chain combines TRBV28 with TRBJ2-2, with a weak D call TRBD1 (6 bases). The CDR3 consists of 11 residues. Germline V gene lookup returns CDR1 MDHEN and CDR2 SYDVKM. V lost 8 bases, J lost 8 bases, and 9 bases lay in between. CDR3 nucleotides: TGTGCCAGCGGGGGCGTGGGGGAGCTGTTTTTT. Its protein is CASGGVGELFF.

The chain combines TRBV19 with TRBJ1-5; 7 positions match TRBD1. The CDR3 extends over 15 amino acids. With V trimmed by 5 bases and J by 0 bases, 4 bases remained unmatched. Germline V gives CDR1 LNHDA, CDR2 SQIVND (reference sequence). The DNA of the CDR3 is TGTGCCAGTAGTGTACGGGACAGTAGCAATCAGCCCCAGCATTTT. Protein product: CASSVRDSSNQPQHF.

This clonotype has ten or more counts. The chain couples TRBV3-1 to TRBJ2-1; 7 bases line up with TRBD2. CDR1 is LGHDT, CDR2 YNNKEL, per germline (reference sequence). The CDR3 runs to 15 residues. The J segment lost 7 bases and the V segment lost 7 bases, leaving 13 bases of the junction unmatched. CDR3 in amino acids: CASTRAGPQVNEQFF. CDR3 nucleotides: TGTGCCAGCACCCGAGCGGGGCCCCAAGTTAATGAGCAGTTCTTC.

This clonotype was seen many times. The J gene is TRBJ2-2, the V gene TRBV24-1; unclear D gene. Looked up from germline, CDR1 is KGHDR and CDR2 is SFDVKD. Trimming took 2 bases from V and 0 from J, leaving 6 bases between them. This CDR3 contains 15 residues. The CDR3 is CATSDSWTNTGELFF. CDR3 DNA sequence: TGTGCCACCAGTGATTCGTGGACGAACACCGGGGAGCTGTTTTTT.

The gene calls are TRBV29-1 and TRBJ2-1, with a weak D call TRBD2 (6 bases). V lost 2 bases and J lost 4, with 15 bases in between. CDR1 and CDR2 (germline): SQVTM, ANQGSEA. This CDR3 is built from 15 residues. The CDR3 DNA reads TGCAGCGTTGAATTAACGGGAGCCCATTACAATGAGCAGTTCTTC. Protein sequence: CSVELTGAHYNEQFF.

This clonotype was counted ten times or more. The J gene is TRBJ1-5, the V gene TRBV28; D not resolved. The CDR3 extends over 13 amino acids. Trimming shortened V by 10 bases and J by 9 bases, and 19 bases separated the two germline ends. Looked up from germline, CDR1 is MDHEN and CDR2 is SYDVKM. The CDR3 is CATTAQGSGPQHF. The CDR3 region has the DNA TGTGCCACAACAGCTCAAGGGTCTGGGCCCCAGCATTTT. The variable domain in full, with the rest retrieved from reference TRBV28 and TRBJ1-5, is DVKVTQSSRYLVKRTGEKVFLECVQDMDHENMFWYRQDPGLGLRLIYFSYDVKMKEKGDIPEGYSVSREKKERFSLILESASTNQTSMYLCATTAQGSGPQHFGDGTRLSIL.

This clonotype was seen many times. V and J are TRBV24-1 and TRBJ2-1, with a weak D call TRBD1 (6 bases). The CDR3 length is 13 residues. The germline CDR1 and CDR2 sequences are KGHDR and SFDVKD. V was clipped by 5 bases and J by 2 bases, with 6 bases between them. DNA of the CDR3: TGTGCCACCAGTGGGACAGCCTACAATGAGCAGTTCTTC. It translates to CATSGTAYNEQFF.

The V call is TRBV10-2, the J call TRBJ2-2, with TRBD2 matching 15 bases. V lost 5 bases and J lost 6; bases outside the gene matches: 4. This CDR3 is built from 16 residues. Germline loops: CDR1 WSHSY, CDR2 SAAADI. The CDR3 coding sequence is TGCGCCAGCAGTCGCGGACTAGCGGGAGGGGCCGGGGAGCTGTTTTTT. Translated: CASSRGLAGGAGELFF.

This clonotype was picked up a small number of times. CDR3: CSASTGIGEKLFF. As DNA, the CDR3 is TGCAGTGCTAGCACAGGGATAGGTGAAAAACTGTTTTTT. The V call is TRBV20-1, the J call TRBJ1-4; a possible D gene is TRBD1 (6 bases). Germline CDR1 DFQATT, CDR2 SNEGSKA (reference sequence). V was cut by 3 bases and J by 7 bases, with 12 bases left in between. The CDR3 runs 13 residues.

This clonotype was observed at least ten times. The V and J genes are TRBV28 and TRBJ2-7; no clear D gene. Germline CDR1 and CDR2: MDHEN and SYDVKM. Trimming stripped 1 base from V and 9 bases from J, with 7 bases between. The CDR3 has 11 residues. As DNA, the CDR3 is TGTGCCAGCAGTTTATTGGGATCGCAGTACTTC. Protein sequence: CASSLLGSQYF. The variable domain in full, with the rest retrieved from reference TRBV28 and TRBJ2-7, is DVKVTQSSRYLVKRTGEKVFLECVQDMDHENMFWYRQDPGLGLRLIYFSYDVKMKEKGDIPEGYSVSREKKERFSLILESASTNQTSMYLCASSLLGSQYFGPGTRLTVT.

As to this clonotype: This is likely an artifact of a read error, given a far larger clone one base away. The V gene is TRBV11-2, the J gene TRBJ2-7; 13 bases line up with TRBD2. CDR3 length: 15 amino acids. The trim removed 5 bases at V and 7 bases at J, leaving 8 bases unmatched. Germline CDR1 and CDR2: SGHAT and FQNNGV. The CDR3 DNA reads TGTGCCAGCAGCCCCTCCACTAGCGGGAGGGGTGAGCAGTACTTC. Protein sequence: CASSPSTSGRGEQYF.

This clonotype was recorded at least ten times. V is TRBV5-1 and J is TRBJ1-1, with TRBD1 matching over 7 bases. In germline, CDR1 is SGHRS, CDR2 YFSETQ. V trimming: 0 bases; J trimming: 1 base; junction bases outside the gene matches: 6. CDR3 length equals 16 residues. Here the CDR3 DNA reads TGCGCCAGCAGCTTGGGAGACAGGGAGAGGAACACTGAAGCTTTCTTT. Amino acids: CASSLGDRERNTEAFF. Combining the CDR3 with reference TRBV5-1 and TRBJ1-1 gives the whole variable domain KAGVTQTPRYLIKTRGQQVTLSCSPISGHRSVSWYQQTPGQGLQFLFEYFSETQRNKGNFPGRFSGRQFSNSRSEMNVSTLELGDSALYLCASSLGDRERNTEAFFGQGTRLTVV.

A note on this clonotype: One end of the junction varies from germline; a read error may be responsible. CDR3 DNA sequence: TGTGCCAGCAGTTTACGGGGCAGCTCCTACAATGAGCAGTCCTTC. It translates to CASSLRGSSYNEQSF. The chain has TRBV12-3 or TRBV12-4 and TRBJ2-1; D is perhaps TRBD1 or TRBD2 (5 bases each). The CDR3 has 15 amino acids.

For this clonotype: A much larger clone is a single base away; this may be a read error. V usage is TRBV7-2 and J usage is TRBJ2-3, with 7 bases matching TRBD2. Trimming at V came to 1 base and at J to 2 bases, leaving 6 bases not matched to a gene. CDR3 size: 16 residues. Germline V gene data show CDR1 as SGHTA and CDR2 as FQGNSA. The CDR3 is CASSLGASGPTDTQYF. Written as DNA, the CDR3 is TGTGCCAGCAGCTTAGGTGCTAGCGGTCCCACAGATACGCAGTATTTT.

This clonotype has at least ten counts. This chain connects TRBV7-9 to TRBJ2-5; possible D gene TRBD1, 5 bases. Germline V gene data show CDR1 as SEHNR and CDR2 as FQNEAQ (reference sequence). Deletions cut 5 bases from V and 9 bases from J, with 10 bases between. The CDR3 has 11 amino acids. CDR3 residues: CASSGPRAQYF. The DNA for the CDR3 is TGTGCCAGCAGCGGCCCCAGGGCCCAGTACTTC. Combining the CDR3 with reference TRBV7-9 and TRBJ2-5 gives the whole variable domain DTGVSQNPRHKITKRGQNVTFRCDPISEHNRLYWYRQTLGQGPEFLTYFQNEAQLEKSRLLSDRFSAERPKGSFSTLEIQRTEQGDSAMYLCASSGPRAQYFGPGTRLLVL.

The V and J genes are TRBV24-1 and TRBJ2-5; 10 bases fit TRBD1. Germline CDR1 KGHDR, CDR2 SFDVKD. CDR3 length equals 16 residues. Trimming took 1 base from V and 5 from J; bases not matched to a gene: 6. The CDR3, as DNA: TGTGCCACCAGTGATTTCGGACAGGGGGTATGGGAGACCCAGTACTTC. It specifies CATSDFGQGVWETQYF.

J is TRBJ2-2 and V is TRBV30, with 12 positions matching TRBD2. The CDR3 totals 17 residues. The germline CDR1 and CDR2 sequences are GTSNPN and SVGIG (reference sequence). Trimming at V came to 8 bases and at J to 2 bases, leaving 12 bases not matched to a gene. CDR3 DNA sequence: TGTGCCCCAAAGGGGAGGACTAGCGGGAAAAACACCGGGGAGCTGTTTTTT. It yields the protein CAPKGRTSGKNTGELFF.

The rearrangement uses TRBV19 and TRBJ2-3; TRBD1 matches 7 bases. This CDR3 has 14 residues. After removal of 1 base from V and 7 bases from J, the junction contained 5 bases not matched to a gene. From germline, CDR1 is LNHDA and CDR2 SQIVND (reference sequence). The CDR3 region is CASSIGTGGNTQYF. The CDR3 bases are TGTGCCAGTAGTATAGGGACAGGTGGCAATACGCAGTATTTT. The complete variable domain, with remaining parts taken from reference TRBV19 and TRBJ2-3, reads DGGITQSPKYLFRKEGQNVTLSCEQNLNHDAMYWYRQDPGQGLRLIYYSQIVNDFQKGDIAEGYSVSREKKESFPLTVTSAQKNPTAFYLCASSIGTGGNTQYFGPGTRLTVL.

This clonotype showed up many times. The chain uses TRBV5-1 and TRBJ1-1; TRBD1 is a possible D gene (6 bases). The CDR3 spans 14 residues. The V gene lost 7 bases and the J gene lost 5 bases, with 18 bases spanning the gap. The V gene's germline CDR1 is SGHRS and CDR2 YFSETQ. In DNA, the CDR3 is TGCGCCAGCCAGATCATTTCACAGGGTACTGAAGCTTTCTTT. This codes for CASQIISQGTEAFF.